Listed below are T cell receptor beta chains from one sample, sequenced in a study of identical twins. TCRdb reprocessed the 5' RACE reads with MiXCR, giving one entry per CDR3 protein. The sample holds approximately 230,000 distinct CDR3 sequences, 5% to 7% seen once. These same data were also listed under a study on T cells expressing NK-cell markers.

The sequenced sample consisted of CD8+ T cells sorted from blood. The receptors here all came from a woman between 18 and 29 years old in good health. The CDR3 runs from the conserved cysteine through the conserved F or W. D genes are given only for firm matches. Clone size is stated in some rows and not others, as once, few, many or a class when expanded.

length: 13; size: many; V: TRBV2; D: .; J: TRBJ1-2; CDR3: CASSELQGGGYTF; DNA: TGTGCCAGCAGTGAACTTCAGGGTGGTGGCTACACCTTC
length: 14; size: .; V: TRBV11-2; D: TRBD2; J: TRBJ2-7; CDR3: CASSTTSGRYEQYF; DNA: TGTGCCAGCAGTACGACTAGCGGGAGATACGAGCAGTACTTC
length: 12; size: medium-sized; V: TRBV7-9; D: .; J: TRBJ2-7; CDR3: CASSSGPYEQYF; DNA: TGTGCCAGCAGCTCCGGGCCCTACGAGCAGTACTTC
length: 15; size: .; V: TRBV7-9; D: TRBD1; J: TRBJ2-1; CDR3: CASSHPDRAYNEQFF; DNA: TGTGCCAGCAGCCACCCGGACAGGGCTTACAATGAGCAGTTCTTC
length: 14; size: .; V: TRBV20-1; D: .; J: TRBJ2-1; CDR3: CSASVRGSYNEQFF; DNA: TGCAGTGCCTCCGTCCGGGGCTCCTACAATGAGCAGTTCTTC
length: 15; size: few; V: TRBV7-8; D: TRBD2; J: TRBJ2-3; CDR3: CASSSTSGGLDTQYF; DNA: TGTGCCAGCAGCTCGACTAGCGGGGGGTTAGATACGCAGTATTTT
length: 15; size: .; V: TRBV7-9; D: .; J: TRBJ2-5; CDR3: CASSHPGRGVETQYF; DNA: TGTGCCAGCAGCCACCCGGGACGAGGGGTCGAGACCCAGTACTTC
length: 15; size: few; V: TRBV20-1; D: TRBD2; J: TRBJ2-1; CDR3: CSASKAGLAIPEQFF; DNA: TGCAGTGCTAGTAAGGCGGGACTAGCGATCCCTGAGCAGTTCTTC
length: 16; size: many; V: TRBV9; D: TRBD2; J: TRBJ2-2; CDR3: CASSVFSGGGTGELFF; DNA: TGTGCCAGCAGCGTATTTAGCGGGGGAGGCACCGGGGAGCTGTTTTTT
length: 9; size: .; V: TRBV20-1; D: TRBD2; J: TRBJ2-5; CDR3: CSGGGTQYF; DNA: TGCAGCGGGGGGGGGACCCAGTACTTC
length: 15; size: many; V: TRBV12-5; D: .; J: TRBJ2-4; CDR3: CASGLDTTGRNIQYF; DNA: TGTGCTAGTGGTTTGGACACGACAGGTCGGAACATTCAGTACTTC
length: 10; size: few; V: TRBV29-1; D: .; J: TRBJ1-1; CDR3: CSVGIALVFF; DNA: TGCAGCGTTGGAATTGCGTTGGTTTTCTTT
length: 18; size: .; V: TRBV6-1; D: TRBD1; J: TRBJ2-2; CDR3: CASSEIPGQGVRTGELFF; DNA: TGTGCCAGCAGTGAAATACCGGGACAGGGGGTTCGCACCGGGGAGCTGTTTTTT
length: 12; size: few; V: TRBV15; D: .; J: TRBJ1-2; CDR3: CATVTGLYGYTF; DNA: TGTGCCACTGTGACAGGACTCTATGGCTACACCTTC
length: 13; size: .; V: TRBV5-8; D: .; J: TRBJ2-7; CDR3: CASSPGWPFEQYF; DNA: TGTGCCAGCAGTCCCGGGTGGCCCTTCGAGCAGTACTTC